Listed here are 30 T cell receptor beta chains from one sample, sequenced in a study of human T cells and chemical hapten exposure. As to time point: pre-sensitization, week 0. Sample treatment: therapeutic diphenylcyclopropenone sensitization with weekly scalp DPC. TCRdb reprocessed the RACE reads via MiXCR and lists one record per CDR3 protein. The data show some 39,000 distinct CDR3 sequences, 7.5% to 8% seen once. The material sequenced was whole blood, taken in connection with sensitization to the hapten diphenylcyclopropenone (DPC). The receptors were sampled from a woman between 50 and 59 years old with alopecia areata. Some clones in this sample may be carry-over from other donors' samples.

This clonotype was seen ten or more times. V usage is TRBV5-1 and J usage is TRBJ2-5; D possibly corresponds to TRBD2 (6 bases). Germline V lookup: CDR1 SGHRS, CDR2 YFSETQ. V was trimmed by 4 bases and J by 1 base, leaving 11 bases between them. The CDR3 contains 14 residues. The chain's CDR3 is CASSIGLTQETQYF. The CDR3 DNA sequence: TGCGCCAGCAGCATCGGACTAACCCAAGAGACCCAGTACTTC.

This clonotype was recorded at least ten times. The J gene is TRBJ2-2, the V gene TRBV2; unclear D gene. Germline lookup yields CDR1 SNHLY and CDR2 FYNNEI. V lost 7 bases and J 5 bases, leaving 20 bases between the germline ends. This CDR3 is built from 16 residues. The CDR3 DNA follows: TGTGCCAGCACCTTTCTAGATACTGTGGAGACCGGGGAGCTGTTTTTT. Amino acid sequence: CASTFLDTVETGELFF.

V usage is TRBV27 and J usage is TRBJ2-7; TRBD1 matches 8 bases. The CDR3 consists of 14 residues. J gave up 4 bases and V 3 bases, and 5 bases lay outside the gene matches. CDR1 and CDR2 from the germline V gene are MNHEY and SMNVEV (reference sequence). The CDR3 DNA follows: TGTGCCAGCAGTTTCGGACAGGGAGGATACGAGCAGTACTTC. It is translated as CASSFGQGGYEQYF.

Concerning this clonotype: This may be a read error, as it is one base from a much larger clone. The chain is built from TRBV7-6 and TRBJ2-7; 7 bases map to TRBD1. Germline lookup yields CDR1 SGHVS and CDR2 FNYEAQ. This CDR3 region has 15 residues. The CDR3 region has the DNA TGTGCCAGCAGCCTGACAGGGACCACCTCCTACGAGCAGCACTTC. Protein: CASSLTGTTSYEQHF.

This clonotype was seen only a few times. The chain employs TRBV5-4 and TRBJ2-7; D is unresolved. Germline V CDR1 and CDR2: SGHNT, YYREEE (reference sequence). The CDR3 is made up of 14 amino acids. V dropped 2 bases and J dropped 2 bases, with 11 bases sitting between them. CDR3 residues: CASSLRGRTYEQYF. The CDR3, as DNA: TGTGCCAGCAGCTTACGTGGGCGAACCTACGAGCAGTACTTC.

This clonotype was recorded a few times. This chain links TRBV12-3 or TRBV12-4 with TRBJ1-4; weak D call: TRBD1 (5 bases). CDR3 size: 16 residues. Trimming stripped 2 bases from V and 0 bases from J, with 10 bases between. CDR3 region: CASSLKGSATNEKLFF. CDR3 nucleotides: TGTGCCAGCAGTTTAAAGGGGAGTGCAACTAATGAAAAACTGTTTTTT.

This clonotype occurred many times. This chain connects TRBV12-3 or TRBV12-4 to TRBJ1-5; D perhaps matches TRBD1 (5 bases). The CDR3 consists of 13 residues. V dropped 6 bases and J dropped 7 bases, with 13 bases sitting between them. The CDR3 reads CASSGTAGQPQHF. CDR3 sequence (DNA): TGTGCCAGCAGCGGGACGGCGGGGCAGCCCCAGCATTTT.

This clonotype appeared many times. The chain couples TRBV18 to TRBJ1-1; no clear D gene. Germline CDR1 is KGHSH and CDR2 is LQKENI. Trimming pared 1 base from V and 2 bases from J, leaving 8 bases between. The CDR3 consists of 14 residues. CDR3 sequence: CASSPLGSNTEAFF. As DNA, the CDR3 is TGTGCCAGCTCACCACTCGGAAGTAACACTGAAGCTTTCTTT.

A few counts support this clonotype. The chain uses TRBV6-1 and TRBJ1-1; 8 nucleotides agree with TRBD1. Germline V CDR1 and CDR2: MNHNS, SASEGT. This CDR3 is 15 amino acids long. V was clipped by 7 bases and J by 5 bases; unmatched bases: 12. The CDR3 reads CASTHGSGGWTEAFF. In DNA form, the CDR3 reads TGTGCCAGCACCCACGGGTCAGGGGGCTGGACTGAAGCTTTCTTT.

This clonotype occurred many times. The V call is TRBV6-2 or TRBV6-3, the J call TRBJ2-7; unclear D gene. CDR1 is MNHEY, CDR2 SVGEGT, per germline. V gave up 0 bases and J gave up 2 bases, with 14 bases separating them. CDR3 length: 16 residues. For the CDR3, the DNA is TGTGCCAGCAGTTACTCGAGAACGGAATTCGCCTACGAGCAGTACTTC. Its translation is CASSYSRTEFAYEQYF.

This clonotype has a count of ten or more. This chain connects TRBV12-3 or TRBV12-4 to TRBJ1-5; no clear D. This CDR3 region has 14 residues. Deletions cut 1 base from V and 6 bases from J, with 10 bases between. DNA of the CDR3: TGTGCCAGCAGTTTAGAGGCAGCTGCTCAGCCCCAGCATTTT. Amino acid sequence: CASSLEAAAQPQHF.

The CDR3 sequence is CATSDPGQTPQYF. Written as DNA, the CDR3 is TGTGCCACCAGTGACCCGGGACAGACCCCGCAGTACTTC. The V gene is TRBV24-1, the J gene TRBJ2-7; 7 bases fit TRBD1. Trimming at V came to 4 bases and at J to 9 bases, leaving 8 bases not matched to a gene. The CDR3 totals 13 residues. CDR1 and CDR2 from the germline V gene are KGHDR and SFDVKD.

The table lists this clonotype with many counts. This chain connects TRBV12-3 or TRBV12-4 to TRBJ2-1; 12 bases agree with TRBD2. This CDR3 is built from 17 residues. Trimming removed 4 bases from V and 4 bases from J; junction bases left unmatched: 8. Here the CDR3 reads CASSSRTSGAPYNEQFF. For the CDR3, the DNA is TGTGCCAGCAGTTCCCGGACTAGCGGGGCCCCATACAATGAGCAGTTCTTC.

Only a few counts were recorded for this clonotype. The chain carries TRBV24-1 and TRBJ2-5; D remains unclear. Germline V gives CDR1 KGHDR, CDR2 SFDVKD. V lost 2 bases to trimming and J lost 2 bases, with 5 bases between them. This CDR3 region has 13 residues. The CDR3, as DNA: TGTGCCACCAGTGATTCGTTGCAAGAGACCCAGTACTTC. Amino acid sequence: CATSDSLQETQYF.

This clonotype was recorded at least ten times. The gene calls are TRBV27 and TRBJ2-7, with 7 bases lining up with TRBD2. The germline gives CDR1 MNHEY, CDR2 SMNVEV (reference sequence). The CDR3 is 17 amino acids. V lost 3 bases, J lost 0 bases, and 11 bases stayed unmatched. The CDR3 sequence: CASSFLPGGGSSYEQYF. In DNA form, the CDR3 reads TGTGCCAGCAGTTTCCTCCCCGGGGGAGGGAGCTCCTACGAGCAGTACTTC.

This rearrangement joins TRBV9 to TRBJ1-1, with D hard to call. Germline-derived CDR1 and CDR2 are SGDLS and YYNGEE. V was trimmed by 0 bases and J by 4 bases, leaving 13 bases between them. There are 15 residues in the CDR3. The CDR3 here is CASSVATELGTEAFF. CDR3 nucleotide sequence: TGTGCCAGCAGCGTAGCTACCGAATTGGGCACTGAAGCTTTCTTT. Drawing the rest from reference TRBV9 and TRBJ1-1, the complete variable domain is DSGVTQTPKHLITATGQRVTLRCSPRSGDLSVYWYQQSLDQGLQFLIQYYNGEERAKGNILERFSAQQFPDLHSELNLSSLELGDSALYFCASSVATELGTEAFFGQGTRLTVV.

This clonotype was counted at least ten times. The chain links TRBV7-9 to TRBJ1-3; D is undetermined. Trimming cost V 2 bases and J 2 bases, with 10 bases left between them. CDR1 SEHNR and CDR2 FQNEAQ come from the germline V gene (reference sequence). The CDR3 totals 15 residues. This CDR3 is CASSLLRPTGNTIYF. The DNA of the CDR3 is TGTGCCAGCAGCTTACTACGCCCGACTGGAAACACCATATATTTT.

This clonotype was observed many times. This chain connects TRBV7-2 to TRBJ2-3; 11 bases line up with TRBD2. V was clipped by 1 base and J by 1 base; unmatched bases: 1. From germline, CDR1 is SGHTA and CDR2 FQGNSA. The CDR3 consists of 16 residues. The CDR3 region is CASSLGSGRGTDTQYF. The CDR3 region has the DNA TGTGCCAGCAGCTTAGGTAGCGGGAGGGGCACAGATACGCAGTATTTT.

The rearrangement joins TRBV6-1 to TRBJ2-3; 8 bases are a match to TRBD2. The CDR3 consists of 18 residues. CDR1 is MNHNS, CDR2 SASEGT, per germline. V shed 1 base and J 2 bases; nucleotides not matched to a gene: 11. The CDR3 is CASSEVVSGGAYTDTQYF. The CDR3 DNA sequence: TGTGCCAGCAGTGAAGTTGTTTCGGGGGGGGCTTACACAGATACGCAGTATTTT.

This clonotype was recorded at least ten times. V usage is TRBV11-2 and J usage is TRBJ2-1; TRBD2 might be the D (5 bases). This CDR3 comprises 16 residues. V shed 5 bases and J shed 7 bases, with 21 bases lying between them. Germline CDR1 is SGHAT and CDR2 is FQNNGV. This chain's CDR3 is CASSPRGLVRGNEQFF. The DNA for the CDR3 is TGTGCCAGCAGCCCCAGAGGGCTAGTCCGGGGTAATGAGCAGTTCTTC.

This clonotype was detected many times. The chain recombines TRBV28 with TRBJ2-1, with unresolved D. The length of the CDR3 is 14 residues. Germline-derived CDR1 and CDR2 are MDHEN and SYDVKM. Deletions cut 6 bases from V and 9 bases from J, with 18 bases between. In DNA, the CDR3 is TGTGCCAGCAGCCCTTCCTCACCTCGAGGTGAGCAGTTCTTC. Translating gives CASSPSSPRGEQFF.

This clonotype was found a few times. The rearrangement joins TRBV7-8 to TRBJ2-1; D uncertain. V lost 0 bases to trimming and J lost 7 bases, with 13 bases between them. Germline CDR1 reads SGHVS; CDR2 reads FQNEAQ. The CDR3 has 15 residues. The CDR3: CASSLAYTARNEQFF. The CDR3 DNA sequence: TGTGCCAGCAGCTTAGCCTACACGGCGAGGAATGAGCAGTTCTTC.

This clonotype has a count of ten or more. The chain is built from TRBV28 and TRBJ2-1; 14 nucleotides line up with TRBD2. Germline lookup yields CDR1 MDHEN and CDR2 SYDVKM. CDR3 length equals 13 residues. The trim removed 9 bases at V and 7 bases at J, leaving 2 bases unmatched. The CDR3 nucleotides read TGTGCCAGTTGGACTAGCGGGAGGAATGAGCAGTTCTTC. This sequence encodes CASWTSGRNEQFF.

The chain recombines TRBV9 with TRBJ2-5; D ambiguous. CDR3 length: 13 residues. Germline V gene sequence: CDR1 SGDLS, CDR2 YYNGEE. V was clipped by 0 bases and J by 5 bases, with 8 bases between them. In nucleotides, the CDR3 is TGTGCCAGCAGCGTAGCTACTGTGGAGACCCAGTACTTC. Encoded protein: CASSVATVETQYF.

This clonotype was counted many times. The CDR3 is CASSLDSPTNEKLFF. DNA of the CDR3: TGTGCCAGCAGCTTGGACAGCCCCACTAATGAAAAACTGTTTTTT. This rearrangement joins TRBV7-9 to TRBJ1-4, with D possibly TRBD1 on 6 matching bases. Trimming stripped 3 bases from V and 2 bases from J, with 10 bases between. Germline loops: CDR1 SEHNR, CDR2 FQNEAQ (reference sequence). This CDR3 contains 15 residues.

V and J are TRBV3-1 and TRBJ2-7; TRBD2 matches 13 bases. V lost 4 bases to trimming and J lost 2 bases; unmatched junction nucleotides: 5. Germline V CDR1 and CDR2: LGHDT, YNNKEL (reference sequence). The length of the CDR3 is 16 residues. The CDR3 nucleotides read TGTGCCAGCAGCCCCTGGACTAGCGGGAGTACCTACGAGCAGTACTTC. This sequence encodes CASSPWTSGSTYEQYF.

This clonotype was detected ten times or more. The V gene is TRBV6-6, the J gene TRBJ1-2; D call uncertain. Germline-derived CDR1 and CDR2 are MNHNY and SVGAGI (reference sequence). V dropped 7 bases and J dropped 4 bases, with 4 bases sitting between them. The CDR3 spans 10 residues. The CDR3 DNA reads TGTGCCAGCAAGGGCTATGGCTACACCTTC. Its protein product is CASKGYGYTF.

There are many counts of this clonotype. The J gene is TRBJ2-7, the V gene TRBV3-1, with 15 bases identical to TRBD2. The CDR3 has 21 residues. Germline loops: CDR1 LGHDT, CDR2 YNNKEL (reference sequence). The V segment lost 4 bases and the J segment 2 bases; nucleotides outside the gene matches: 18. As DNA, the CDR3 is TGTGCCAGCAGCCTCCGACCACGAGGACTAGCGGGAGGGAAATGGGCCTACGAGCAGTACTTC. Its protein is CASSLRPRGLAGGKWAYEQYF.

Many counts were recorded for this clonotype. The genes are TRBV7-3 and TRBJ2-2; no reliable D call. The length of the CDR3 is 14 residues. CDR1 and CDR2 (germline): SGHTA, FQGTGA. V lost 5 bases, J lost 0 bases, and 7 bases lay in between. The chain's CDR3 is CASSAFANTGELFF. The CDR3 bases are TGTGCCAGCAGCGCCTTCGCGAACACCGGGGAGCTGTTTTTT.

The V call is TRBV2, the J call TRBJ2-7, with a weak D call TRBD1 (6 bases). Trimming shortened V by 10 bases and J by 5 bases, and 18 bases separated the two germline ends. Germline V CDR1 and CDR2: SNHLY, FYNNEI. This CDR3 spans 13 amino acids. This chain's CDR3 is CATGPGTFNEQYF. CDR3 bases: TGTGCCACCGGTCCCGGGACATTCAACGAGCAGTACTTC.